This T cell receptor beta chain was sequenced in a study of cytomegalovirus exposure and HLA in healthy donors. Study-wide points: What was likely a sequencing artifact was a cluster of highly shared sequence variants.

Researchers ran the PCR with 60 Vbeta and 13 Jbeta primers. Assay: immunoSEQ multiplex PCR; the TCRdb copy retains only in-frame clones and omits some. The sample holds about 130,000 clones, roughly 84% seen once. A remark on this clone: Antigen: not known.

The CDR3 is 13 amino acids. Germline V gene sequence: CDR1 SEHNR, CDR2 FQNEAQ (reference sequence). The V end was cut by 3 bases, the J end by 5 bases, with 10 bases between. Sequenced: PBMCs. This chain links TRBV7-9 with TRBJ2-5; D is possibly TRBD2 (5 bases). The TCR originated in a girl aged 2 to 10 in good health and CMV-seronegative. The CDR3 here is CASSFPSTETQYF. DNA of the CDR3: TGTGCCAGCAGCTTTCCTAGCACTGAGACCCAGTACTTC.